The rows below give T cell receptor beta chains drawn from one sample of a study of cytomegalovirus exposure and HLA in healthy donors. The data were produced by immunoSEQ multiplex PCR, yet TCRdb's version contains in-frame clones alone and is incomplete. Of fewer than 200,000 clones listed, around 85% are singletons. Sequencing used PBMCs. The receptor source for this set is a man aged 40-50 years in good health and CMV-seronegative. CDR3s leave out the opening cysteine and the closing phenylalanine or tryptophan. Each record gives: J gene, V gene, CDR3 protein.

>TRBJ1-6|TRBV7-9
ASSPRTGGAPSPLH
>TRBJ1-2|TRBV27
ASSLSNDGGNGYT
>TRBJ2-7|TRBV7-9
ASSVFRDGGTYEQY
>TRBJ1-1|TRBV19
ASKDGLTEAF
>TRBJ2-1|TRBV6-5
ASSLGQGGDEQF
>TRBJ1-1|TRBV19
ASSDSLNTEAF
>TRBJ2-3|TRBV13
ASSPSTDTQY
>TRBJ2-1|TRBV5-1
ASSPWRGSYNEQF
>TRBJ2-5|TRBV5-4
AGSPPGLAGEETQY
>TRBJ1-3|TRBV10-3
ATTGATGNTIY
>TRBJ1-4|TRBV27
ASSRTGTGDEKLF
>TRBJ1-1|TRBV7-9
ASSPTGGRNTEAF
>TRBJ1-4|TRBV6-6
ASTIEVRANEKLF
>TRBJ2-2|TRBV6-5
ASRQILNTGELF
>TRBJ1-1|TRBV6-6
ATQVIMNTEAF
>TRBJ2-5|TRBV27
ASSLSGQETQY
>TRBJ1-1|TRBV30
AWSVRQGYTEAF
>TRBJ2-1|TRBV19
ASMGPTGSGVYYNEQF
>TRBJ2-7|TRBV7-6
ASSPLRGAYEQY
>TRBJ2-7|TRBV2
ASSEAGGGAYEQY
>TRBJ2-7|TRBV4-1
ASSQVAGPSSYEQY
>TRBJ1-2|TRBV29-1
SVEGTGKGYGYT
>TRBJ1-1|TRBV6-5
ASRDYRGAF
>TRBJ1-2|TRBV13
ASSSRSGIYGYT
>TRBJ1-2|TRBV7-3
ASSLQGASDYGYT
>TRBJ1-4|TRBV5-1
ASNEGTATNEKLF
>TRBJ1-5|TRBV6-6
ASSPGQGASNQPQH